The present entry profiles one TCR beta chain with its context. Germline V gene sequence: CDR1 SGDLS, CDR2 YYNGEE. This CDR3 contains 17 residues. Trimming took off 3 bases at V and 1 base at J, with 16 bases between the two ends. The sample originates from a study of T cells and copy number aberrations in small-cell lung cancer. Measured with immunoSEQ multiplex PCR; TCRdb has only the in-frame clones, and not every one. Found here are over 6,000 clones, around 69% of them singletons; the top ten hold around 8.8%. The source of this sequence is a man over 45 with small cell lung cancer. The material sequenced was tumor tissue. The chain links TRBV9 to TRBJ2-2; D unresolved. The CDR3 sequence is CASSALPRQQNTGELFF. The CDR3 bases are TGTGCCAGCAGCGCTCTCCCGAGACAACAGAACACCGGGGAGCTGTTTTTT. The entire variable domain, with the rest obtained from reference TRBV9 and TRBJ2-2, is as follows: DSGVTQTPKHLITATGQRVTLRCSPRSGDLSVYWYQQSLDQGLQFLIQYYNGEERAKGNILERFSAQQFPDLHSELNLSSLELGDSALYFCASSALPRQQNTGELFFGEGSRLTVL.